The entry below describes one TCR beta chain. What antigen it recognizes has not been identified. No much larger clone is present one base from it, and per-base qualities are unavailable. From V the trimming removes 2 bases and from J it removes 6 bases, while the gene matches leave 5 bases of the junction unaccounted for. The germline V gene sets CDR1 to SGHTA and CDR2 to FQGNSA. There are 14 amino acids in the CDR3, from cysteine to phenylalanine inclusive. The sequence is cut down to CDR3 DNA, 42 bases in frame from base 1. This specimen belongs to a study of blood T cell repertoires in COVID-19 (dated by TCRdb to 2018 to 2021). Some background on the complete study: The collaborator samples originated in the United States, Italy and Spain and spanned the acute and convalescent phases of COVID-19. The samples were drawn from the first 160 participants of the ongoing ImmuneRACE study and from 1,200 or so subjects provided by 6 global collaborators. A freely available public database, intended as a resource for researchers studying the immune response to SARS-CoV-2, is where the repertoires were released. Where HLA class I and class II types were available, the types were taken from metadata supplied by the sample provider, not from assay-based typing. Sample metadata almost always included a de-identified subject ID, COVID-19 status, age in years and sex. Deeply sampled blood TCRbeta repertoires from subjects exposed to, actively infected with, or recovered from COVID-19 were included in the dataset. The material from the prospective study consisted of cDNA or gDNA derived from T cells, B-cell-depleted T cells, or PBMCs.

Broader findings and caveats from the paper: The quantity of clinical and demographic metadata differed by source and by participant and was supplied without curation.

The collaborating institutions used their own protocols to collect whole blood in K2EDTA tubes. Collaborator samples were shipped for TCRbeta analysis as frozen whole blood, isolated PBMCs, or DNA extracted from either sample type. TCRbeta CDR3 regions were amplified from genomic DNA using the immunoSEQ Assay, a bias-controlled multiplex PCR. Per the original workflow: Within the assay, amplification of reference gene primers was used to estimate how many nucleated cells each sample contained. To quantify the absolute abundance of each unique TCRbeta CDR3 rearrangement, sequence reads were collapsed and filtered. Productive Simpson clonality was computed per sample as the square root of Simpson's diversity index over productive rearrangements. TCRdb's version of the immuneACCESS table is confined to in-frame rearrangements and falls short of the full clone set. An unresolved V gene accounts for under half of the shortfall where checked; the remainder is of unknown origin. The V and J calls and clone size come from that table; D and trimming were worked out from the DNA. The sample records 30,000 to 40,000 clones, almost 80% of which are singletons. 7.4% of the sample belongs to the ten largest clones.

This chain joins TRBV7-2 to TRBJ2-7, with TRBD1 identical over 9 junction bases. The sequenced sample was peripheral blood. This TCR derives from a woman aged 60 to 75 with acute or convalescent COVID-19. The CDR3 region reads CASSLSGQGFEQYF. At the DNA level, the sequence is TGTGCCAGCAGCTTATCCGGACAGGGGTTCGAGCAGTACTTC. Outside the CDR3, residues come from the reference TRBV7-2 and TRBJ2-7 proteins, so the full variable domain is: GAGVSQSPSNKVTEKGKDVELRCDPISGHTALYWYRQSLGQGLEFLIYFQGNSAPDKSGLPSDRFSAERTGGSVSTLTIQRTQQEDSAVYLCASSLSGQGFEQYFGPGTRLTVT.